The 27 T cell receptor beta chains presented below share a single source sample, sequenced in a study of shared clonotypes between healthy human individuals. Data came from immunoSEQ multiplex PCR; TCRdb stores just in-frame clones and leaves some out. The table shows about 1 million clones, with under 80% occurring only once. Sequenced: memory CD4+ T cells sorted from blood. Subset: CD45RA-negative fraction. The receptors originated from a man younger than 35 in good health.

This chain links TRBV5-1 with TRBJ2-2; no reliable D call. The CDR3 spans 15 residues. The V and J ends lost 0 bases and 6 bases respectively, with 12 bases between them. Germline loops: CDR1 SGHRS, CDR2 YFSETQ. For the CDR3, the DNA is TGCGCCAGCAGCTTGGGTGGCTCGGATGCCGGGGAGCTGTTTTTT. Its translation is CASSLGGSDAGELFF.

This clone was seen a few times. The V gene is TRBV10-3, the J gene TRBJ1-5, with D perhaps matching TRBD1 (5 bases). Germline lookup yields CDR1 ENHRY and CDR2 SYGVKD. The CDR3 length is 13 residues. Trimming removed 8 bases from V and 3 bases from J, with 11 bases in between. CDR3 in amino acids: CAIWDGYNQPQHF. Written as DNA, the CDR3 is TGTGCCATCTGGGACGGTTACAATCAGCCCCAGCATTTT.

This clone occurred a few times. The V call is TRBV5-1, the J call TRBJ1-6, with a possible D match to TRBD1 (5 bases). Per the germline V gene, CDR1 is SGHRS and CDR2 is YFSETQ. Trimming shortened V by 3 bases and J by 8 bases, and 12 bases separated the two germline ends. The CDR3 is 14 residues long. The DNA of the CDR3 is TGCGCCAGCAGCTCCTCAGGGTTAGATTCACCCCTCCACTTT. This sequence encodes CASSSSGLDSPLHF.

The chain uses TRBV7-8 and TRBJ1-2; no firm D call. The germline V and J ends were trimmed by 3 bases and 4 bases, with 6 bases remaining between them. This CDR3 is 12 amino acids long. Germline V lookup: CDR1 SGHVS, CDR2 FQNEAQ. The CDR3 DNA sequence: TGTGCCAGCAGCTTCACGGGCTATGGCTACACCTTC. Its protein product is CASSFTGYGYTF.

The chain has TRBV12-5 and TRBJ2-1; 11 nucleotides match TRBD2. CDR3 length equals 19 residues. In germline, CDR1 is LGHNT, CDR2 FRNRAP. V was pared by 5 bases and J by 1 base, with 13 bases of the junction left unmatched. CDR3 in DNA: TGTGCTAGTGGTCCAATGAAACCGGGACTAGCGGCTTCCTACAATGAGCAGTTCTTC. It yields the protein CASGPMKPGLAASYNEQFF. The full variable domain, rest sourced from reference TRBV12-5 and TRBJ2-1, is DARVTQTPRHKVTEMGQEVTMRCQPILGHNTVFWYRQTMMQGLELLAYFRNRAPLDDSGMPKDRFSAEMPDATLATLKIQPSEPRDSAVYFCASGPMKPGLAASYNEQFFGPGTRLTVL.

The CDR3 DNA reads TGTGCCAGCAGTTCGCAGGGTGGTGGAAAAGAGACCCAGTACTTC. Its translation is CASSSQGGGKETQYF. The chain recombines TRBV2 with TRBJ2-5; the D gene is possibly TRBD1 (5 bases). Trimming pared 5 bases from V and 3 bases from J, leaving 16 bases between. Germline CDR1 reads SNHLY; CDR2 reads FYNNEI. The CDR3 runs to 15 residues.

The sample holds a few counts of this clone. The CDR3 sequence is CASSRDSGGSGEQYF. Here the CDR3 DNA reads TGCGCCAGCAGCCGGGATAGCGGGGGTTCCGGCGAGCAGTACTTC. This chain joins TRBV4-1 and TRBJ2-7; 9 bases agree with TRBD2. V lost 4 bases, J lost 6 bases, and 10 bases stayed unmatched. Germline lookup yields CDR1 MGHRA and CDR2 YSYEKL. This CDR3 spans 15 amino acids.

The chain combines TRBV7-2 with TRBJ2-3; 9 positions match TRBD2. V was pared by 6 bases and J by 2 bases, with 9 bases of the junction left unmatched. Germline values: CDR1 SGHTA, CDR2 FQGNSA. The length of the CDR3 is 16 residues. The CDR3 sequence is CASSPETSGLTDTQYF. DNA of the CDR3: TGTGCCAGCAGTCCTGAGACTAGCGGCCTCACAGATACGCAGTATTTT.

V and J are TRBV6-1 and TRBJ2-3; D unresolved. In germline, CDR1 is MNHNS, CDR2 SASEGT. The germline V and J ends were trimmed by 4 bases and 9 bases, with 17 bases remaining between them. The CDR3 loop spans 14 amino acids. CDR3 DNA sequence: TGTGCCAGCAGTGCCGCCGGTAAAATAATCACGCAGTATTTT. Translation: CASSAAGKIITQYF.

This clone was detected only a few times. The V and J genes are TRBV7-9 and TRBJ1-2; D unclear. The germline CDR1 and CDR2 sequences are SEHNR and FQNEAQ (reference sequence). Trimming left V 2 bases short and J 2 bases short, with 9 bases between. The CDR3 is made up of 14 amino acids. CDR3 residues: CASSLWQTNYGYTF. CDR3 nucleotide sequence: TGTGCCAGCAGCTTATGGCAAACAAACTATGGCTACACCTTC.

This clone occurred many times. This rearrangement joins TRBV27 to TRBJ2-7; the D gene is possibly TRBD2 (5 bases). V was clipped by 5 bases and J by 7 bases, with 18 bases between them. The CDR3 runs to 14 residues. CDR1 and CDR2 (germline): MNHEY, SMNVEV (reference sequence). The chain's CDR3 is CASSPQGGLGEQYF. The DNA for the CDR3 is TGTGCCAGCAGTCCCCAAGGAGGTTTGGGTGAGCAGTACTTC.

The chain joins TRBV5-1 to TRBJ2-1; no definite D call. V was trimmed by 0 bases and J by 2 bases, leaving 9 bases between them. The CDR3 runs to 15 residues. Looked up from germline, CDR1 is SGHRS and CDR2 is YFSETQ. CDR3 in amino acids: CASSLGAGPYNEQFF. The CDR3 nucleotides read TGCGCCAGCAGCTTGGGAGCAGGACCCTACAATGAGCAGTTCTTC.

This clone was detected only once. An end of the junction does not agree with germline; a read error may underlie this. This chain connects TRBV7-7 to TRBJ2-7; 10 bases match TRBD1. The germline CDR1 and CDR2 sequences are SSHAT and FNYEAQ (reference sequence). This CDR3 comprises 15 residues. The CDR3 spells CASSLGDRGSDEQYF. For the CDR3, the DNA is TGTGCTAGCAGCTTAGGGGACAGGGGAAGTGACGAGCAGTACTTC.

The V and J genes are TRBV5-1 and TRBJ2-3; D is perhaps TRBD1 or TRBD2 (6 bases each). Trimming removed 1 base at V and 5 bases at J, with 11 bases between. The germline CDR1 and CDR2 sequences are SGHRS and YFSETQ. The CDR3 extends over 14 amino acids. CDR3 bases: TGCGCCAGCAGCTTGAGTGGGGGGCAAGATACGCAGTATTTT. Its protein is CASSLSGGQDTQYF.

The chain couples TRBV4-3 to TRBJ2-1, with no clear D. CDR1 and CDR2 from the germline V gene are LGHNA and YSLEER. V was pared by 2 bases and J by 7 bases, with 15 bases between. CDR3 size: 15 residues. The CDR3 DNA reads TGCGCCAGCAGCCAACGGTGGACGGGTGGTAATGAGCAGTTCTTC. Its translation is CASSQRWTGGNEQFF.

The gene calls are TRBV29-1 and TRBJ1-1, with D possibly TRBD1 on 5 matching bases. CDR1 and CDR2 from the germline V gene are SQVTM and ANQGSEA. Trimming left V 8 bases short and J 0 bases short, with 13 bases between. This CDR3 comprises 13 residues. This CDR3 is CSFYRDLNTEAFF. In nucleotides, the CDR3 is TGCAGCTTCTACCGGGACTTGAACACTGAAGCTTTCTTT.

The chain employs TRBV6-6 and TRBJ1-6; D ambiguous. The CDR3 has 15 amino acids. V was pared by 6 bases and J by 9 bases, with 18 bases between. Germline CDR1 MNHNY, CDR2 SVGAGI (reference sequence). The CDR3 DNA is TGTGCCAGCAGCCACGGACGTTCCCCTAGTTCACCCCTCCACTTT. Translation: CASSHGRSPSSPLHF.

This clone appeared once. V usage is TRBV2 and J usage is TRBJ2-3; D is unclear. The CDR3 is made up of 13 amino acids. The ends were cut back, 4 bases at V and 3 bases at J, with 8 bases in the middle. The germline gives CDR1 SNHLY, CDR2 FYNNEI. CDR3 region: CASSGLGTDTQYF. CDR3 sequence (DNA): TGTGCCAGCAGTGGGCTTGGGACAGATACGCAGTATTTT.

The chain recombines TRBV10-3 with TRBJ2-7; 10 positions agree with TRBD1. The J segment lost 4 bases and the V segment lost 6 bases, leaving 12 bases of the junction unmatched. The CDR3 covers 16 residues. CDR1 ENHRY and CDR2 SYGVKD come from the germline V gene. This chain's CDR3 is CAIRPSTGTGEYEQYF. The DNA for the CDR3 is TGTGCCATCAGACCATCGACCGGGACAGGGGAATACGAGCAGTACTTC.

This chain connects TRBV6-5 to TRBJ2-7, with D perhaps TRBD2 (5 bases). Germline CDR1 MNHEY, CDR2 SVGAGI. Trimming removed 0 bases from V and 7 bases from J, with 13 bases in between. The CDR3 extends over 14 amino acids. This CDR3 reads CASSYSPPPGEQYF. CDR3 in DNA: TGTGCCAGCAGTTACTCACCTCCCCCGGGGGAGCAGTACTTC.

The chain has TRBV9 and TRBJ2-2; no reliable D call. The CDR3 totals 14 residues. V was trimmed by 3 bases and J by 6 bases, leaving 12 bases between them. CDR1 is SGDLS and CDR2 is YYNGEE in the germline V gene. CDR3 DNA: TGTGCCAGCAGCGGCAGTGCTTATCCCGGGGAGCTGTTTTTT. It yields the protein CASSGSAYPGELFF.

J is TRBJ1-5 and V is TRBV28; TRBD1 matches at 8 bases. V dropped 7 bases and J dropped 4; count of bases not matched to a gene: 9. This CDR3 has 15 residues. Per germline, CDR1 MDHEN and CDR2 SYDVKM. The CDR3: CASTSQGAPNQPQHF. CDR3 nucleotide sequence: TGTGCCAGCACCTCTCAGGGGGCCCCTAATCAGCCCCAGCATTTT.

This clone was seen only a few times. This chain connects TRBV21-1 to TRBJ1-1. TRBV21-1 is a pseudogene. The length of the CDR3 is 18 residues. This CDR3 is CASSTKLSKGPRNTEAFF. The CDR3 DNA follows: TGTGCCAGCAGCACAAAGCTTTCCAAGGGACCGAGGAACACTGAAGCTTTCTTT.

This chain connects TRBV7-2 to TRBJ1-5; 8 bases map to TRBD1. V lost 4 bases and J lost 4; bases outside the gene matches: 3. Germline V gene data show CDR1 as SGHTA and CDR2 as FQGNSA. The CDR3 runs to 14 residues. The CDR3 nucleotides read TGTGCCAGCAGCTGGACAGGGAATAATCAGCCCCAGCATTTT. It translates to CASSWTGNNQPQHF.

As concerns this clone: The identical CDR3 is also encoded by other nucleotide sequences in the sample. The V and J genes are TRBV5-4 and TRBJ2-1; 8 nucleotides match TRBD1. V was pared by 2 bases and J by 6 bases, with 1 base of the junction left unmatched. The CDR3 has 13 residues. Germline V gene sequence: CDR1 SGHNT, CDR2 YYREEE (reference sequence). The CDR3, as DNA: TGTGCCAGCAGCTTAGGACAGGGCAATGAGCAGTTCTTC. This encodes CASSLGQGNEQFF.

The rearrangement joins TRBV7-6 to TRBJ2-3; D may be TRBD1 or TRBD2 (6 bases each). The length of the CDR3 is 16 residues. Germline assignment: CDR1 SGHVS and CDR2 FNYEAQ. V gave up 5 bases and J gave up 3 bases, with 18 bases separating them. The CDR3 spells CASSPEWGAGTDTQYF. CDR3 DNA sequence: TGTGCCAGCAGCCCAGAGTGGGGGGCAGGTACAGATACGCAGTATTTT.

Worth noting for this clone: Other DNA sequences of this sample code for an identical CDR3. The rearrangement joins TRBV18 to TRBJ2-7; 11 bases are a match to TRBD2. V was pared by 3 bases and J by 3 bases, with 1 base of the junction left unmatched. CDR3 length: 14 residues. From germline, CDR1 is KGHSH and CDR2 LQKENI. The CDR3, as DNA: TGTGCCAGCTCACCTGGGACTAGCGGCTACGAGCAGTACTTC. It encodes CASSPGTSGYEQYF.